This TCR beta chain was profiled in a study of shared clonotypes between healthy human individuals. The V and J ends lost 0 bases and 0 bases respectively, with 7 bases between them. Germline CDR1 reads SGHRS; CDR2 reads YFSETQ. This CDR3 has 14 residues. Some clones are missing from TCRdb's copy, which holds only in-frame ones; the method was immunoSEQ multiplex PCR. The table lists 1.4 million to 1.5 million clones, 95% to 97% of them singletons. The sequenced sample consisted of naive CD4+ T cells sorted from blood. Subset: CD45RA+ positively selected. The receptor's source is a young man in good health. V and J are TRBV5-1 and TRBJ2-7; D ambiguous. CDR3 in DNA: TGCGCCAGCAGCTTGGTGGCATACTCCTACGAGCAGTACTTC. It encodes CASSLVAYSYEQYF.